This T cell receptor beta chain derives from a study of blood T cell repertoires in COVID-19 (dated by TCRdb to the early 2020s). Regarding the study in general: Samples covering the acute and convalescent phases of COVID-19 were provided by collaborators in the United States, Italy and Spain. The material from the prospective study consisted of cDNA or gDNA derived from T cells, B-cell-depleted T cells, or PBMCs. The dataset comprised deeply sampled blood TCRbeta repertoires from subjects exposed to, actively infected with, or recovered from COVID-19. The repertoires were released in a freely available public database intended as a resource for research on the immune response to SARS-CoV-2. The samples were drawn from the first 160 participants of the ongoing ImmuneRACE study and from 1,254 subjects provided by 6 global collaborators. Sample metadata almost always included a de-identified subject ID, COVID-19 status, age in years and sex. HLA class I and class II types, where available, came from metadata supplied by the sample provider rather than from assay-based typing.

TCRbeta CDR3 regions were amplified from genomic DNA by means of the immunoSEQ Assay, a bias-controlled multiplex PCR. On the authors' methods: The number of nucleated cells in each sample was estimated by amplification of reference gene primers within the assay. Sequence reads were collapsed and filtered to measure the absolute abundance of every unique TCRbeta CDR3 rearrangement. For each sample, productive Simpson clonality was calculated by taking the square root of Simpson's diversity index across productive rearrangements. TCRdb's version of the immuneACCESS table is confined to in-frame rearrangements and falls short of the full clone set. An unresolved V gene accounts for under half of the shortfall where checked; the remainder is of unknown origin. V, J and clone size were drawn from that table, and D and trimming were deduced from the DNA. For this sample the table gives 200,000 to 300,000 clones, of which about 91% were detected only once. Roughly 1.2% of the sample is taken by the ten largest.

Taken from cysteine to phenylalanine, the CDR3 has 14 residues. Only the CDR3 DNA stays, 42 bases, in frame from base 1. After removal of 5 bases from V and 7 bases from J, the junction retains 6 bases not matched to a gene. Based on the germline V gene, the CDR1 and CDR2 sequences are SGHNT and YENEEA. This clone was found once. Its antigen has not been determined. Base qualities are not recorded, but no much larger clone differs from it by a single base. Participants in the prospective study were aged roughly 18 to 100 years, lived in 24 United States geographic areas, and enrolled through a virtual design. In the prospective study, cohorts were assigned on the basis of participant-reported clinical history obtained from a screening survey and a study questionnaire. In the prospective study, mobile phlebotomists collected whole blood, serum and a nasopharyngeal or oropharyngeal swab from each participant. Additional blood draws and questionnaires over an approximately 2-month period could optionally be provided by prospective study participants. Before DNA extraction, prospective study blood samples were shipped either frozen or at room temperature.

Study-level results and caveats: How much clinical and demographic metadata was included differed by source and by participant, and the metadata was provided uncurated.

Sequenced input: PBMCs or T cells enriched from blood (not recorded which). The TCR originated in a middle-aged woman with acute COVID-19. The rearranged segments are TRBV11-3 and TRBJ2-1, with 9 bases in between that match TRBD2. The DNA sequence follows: TGTGCCAGCAGCCCGGGACTAGCTCCTAATGAGCAGTTCTTC. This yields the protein CASSPGLAPNEQFF. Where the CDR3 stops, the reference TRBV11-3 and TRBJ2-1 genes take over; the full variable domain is EAGVVQSPRYKIIEKKQPVAFWCNPISGHNTLYWYLQNLGQGPELLIRYENEEAVDDSQLPKDRFSAERLKGVDSTLKIQPAELGDSAVYLCASSPGLAPNEQFFGPGTRLTVL.